What follows are 27 T cell receptor beta chains derived from one specimen sequenced in a study of blood T cell repertoires in COVID-19. Sequencing was performed with immunoSEQ multiplex PCR; in TCRdb, only in-frame clones are kept and a portion is missing. The profile shows around 190,000 clones, roughly 84% of them singletons. Material for sequencing was PBMCs or T cells enriched from blood (not recorded which). The receptors originated from a young woman who had been exposed to COVID-19.

The chain uses TRBV7-6 and TRBJ1-1; weak D call: TRBD1 (6 bases). Between the trimmed V and J ends, which lost 6 bases and 5 bases, there was a span of 19 bases. Germline-derived CDR1 and CDR2 are SGHVS and FNYEAQ. The CDR3 extends over 15 amino acids. The CDR3 sequence is CASSPSSRGGTEAFF. Here the CDR3 DNA reads TGTGCCAGCAGTCCTAGTAGCAGGGGTGGGACTGAAGCTTTCTTT.

This chain links TRBV19 with TRBJ1-4; the match to TRBD1 covers 8 bases. CDR1 and CDR2 (germline): LNHDA, SQIVND (reference sequence). CDR3 size: 14 residues. V lost 7 bases and J lost 5; bases outside the gene matches: 6. CDR3 nucleotide sequence: TGTGCCAGTAAAACCCAGGGGGCGAATGAAAAACTGTTTTTT. Encoded protein: CASKTQGANEKLFF.

V usage is TRBV10-3 and J usage is TRBJ1-2, with unresolved D. Germline CDR1 is ENHRY and CDR2 is SYGVKD. This CDR3 contains 11 residues. V lost 0 bases, J lost 7 bases, and 3 bases lay in between. CDR3 nucleotides: TGTGCCATCAGTGAGTCTAGTGGCTACACCTTC. Translation: CAISESSGYTF.

The chain recombines TRBV3-1 (or the pseudogene TRBV3-2) with TRBJ1-6; D unclear. CDR1 LGHDT and CDR2 YNNKEL come from the germline V gene (reference sequence). The CDR3 loop spans 14 amino acids. Trimming took off 3 bases at V and 6 bases at J, with 9 bases between the two ends. The CDR3 DNA is TGTGCCAGCAGCCATGGTCCGAGTAATTCACCCCTCCACTTT. Residues: CASSHGPSNSPLHF.

The DNA for the CDR3 is TGTGCCAGCAACCCTACCGGGATTAAAACAGAGACCCAGTACTTC. Its protein product is CASNPTGIKTETQYF. V gene TRBV28 combines with J gene TRBJ2-5; perhaps TRBD2 as D (5 bases). The V gene lost 7 bases and the J gene lost 4 bases, with 19 bases spanning the gap. This CDR3 comprises 15 residues. The germline V gene has CDR1 MDHEN and CDR2 SYDVKM.

The chain couples TRBV12-5 to TRBJ1-1; TRBD1 aligns across 7 bases. CDR1 and CDR2 from the germline V gene are LGHNT and FRNRAP. The CDR3 covers 13 residues. J was trimmed by 4 bases and V by 7 bases; bases with no gene match: 6. The DNA of the CDR3 is TGTGCTAGTGTCAGGGGGGAAGGCACTGAAGCTTTCTTT. It specifies CASVRGEGTEAFF.

The rearrangement uses TRBV13 and TRBJ1-5, with D maybe TRBD1 (5 bases). Trimming pared 1 base from V and 2 bases from J, leaving 12 bases between. Germline V lookup: CDR1 PRHDT, CDR2 FYEKMQ (reference sequence). The CDR3 length is 16 residues. The CDR3 here is CASSLVEGAGNQPQHF. Here the CDR3 DNA reads TGTGCCAGCAGCTTAGTAGAAGGGGCTGGCAATCAGCCCCAGCATTTT.

The gene calls are TRBV5-1 and TRBJ1-3; perhaps TRBD1 as D (6 bases). The CDR3 runs 15 residues. In germline, CDR1 is SGHRS, CDR2 YFSETQ. Trimming shortened V by 6 bases and J by 0 bases, and 13 bases separated the two germline ends. This CDR3 is CASTDRGTSGNTIYF. CDR3 sequence (DNA): TGCGCCAGCACGGATAGGGGGACCTCTGGAAACACCATATATTTT.

The chain links TRBV7-2 to TRBJ2-3; TRBD2 agrees at 11 bases. CDR1 SGHTA and CDR2 FQGNSA come from the germline V gene. This CDR3 has 16 residues. V trimming: 4 bases; J trimming: 5 bases; junction bases outside the gene matches: 8. CDR3 nucleotide sequence: TGTGCCAGCAGCTCCAATAGCGGGGGGGCCGGAGATACGCAGTATTTT. Residues: CASSSNSGGAGDTQYF.

The V and J genes are TRBV3-1 (or the pseudogene TRBV3-2) and TRBJ2-2; TRBD2 might be the D (5 bases). Germline CDR1 is LGHDT and CDR2 is YNNKEL (reference sequence). The CDR3 extends over 13 amino acids. V lost 1 base and J lost 7, with 7 bases in between. The CDR3 nucleotides are TGTGCCAGCAGCCAAGTTCGGGACGGGGAGCTGTTTTTT. Residues: CASSQVRDGELFF.

The V call is TRBV19, the J call TRBJ1-5; TRBD1 matches 11 bases. This CDR3 comprises 16 residues. The J segment lost 3 bases and the V segment lost 4 bases, leaving 5 bases of the junction unmatched. Germline loops: CDR1 LNHDA, CDR2 SQIVND (reference sequence). The CDR3, as DNA: TGTGCCAGTAGTACCGGGACAGGGGGATACAATCAGCCCCAGCATTTT. Encoded protein: CASSTGTGGYNQPQHF.

V is TRBV7-2 and J is TRBJ1-1; 11 bases align to TRBD1. The CDR3 sequence is 14 residues long. CDR1 and CDR2 (germline): SGHTA, FQGNSA. J was trimmed by 6 bases and V by 5 bases; bases with no gene match: 5. This chain's CDR3 is CASSQGQGVSEAFF. CDR3 nucleotides: TGTGCCAGCAGCCAGGGACAGGGGGTCTCTGAAGCTTTCTTT.

The rearrangement joins TRBV4-3 to TRBJ2-7; 12 bases line up with TRBD1. Losses at the gene ends were 0 bases for V and 4 bases for J; bases not matched to a gene: 19. This CDR3 contains 21 residues. Germline V CDR1 and CDR2: LGHNA, YSLEER. CDR3 nucleotide sequence: TGCGCCAGCAGCCAAGATGGGGCGGGACAGGGGGCTATAGGCGGCGGGTACGAGCAGTACTTC. It is translated as CASSQDGAGQGAIGGGYEQYF.

The chain has TRBV12-3 or TRBV12-4 and TRBJ2-2, with D hard to call. Trimming stripped 2 bases from V and 6 bases from J, with 4 bases between. This CDR3 has 12 residues. The CDR3 loop is CASSLSSGELFF. In DNA form, the CDR3 reads TGTGCCAGCAGTTTATCCTCCGGGGAGCTGTTTTTT.

This chain joins TRBV3-1 (or the pseudogene TRBV3-2) and TRBJ1-2; D is undetermined. From germline, CDR1 is LGHDT and CDR2 YNNKEL (reference sequence). The CDR3 is 12 amino acids. V lost 2 bases to trimming and J lost 3 bases, with 4 bases between them. In DNA form, the CDR3 reads TGTGCCAGCAGCCAATCAGACTATGGCTACACCTTC. The encoded protein is CASSQSDYGYTF.

This clone was found once. The chain links TRBV5-4 to TRBJ1-1; D remains ambiguous. Germline values: CDR1 SGHNT, CDR2 YYREEE (reference sequence). The CDR3 has 13 residues. Trimming took 1 base from V and 0 from J, leaving 4 bases between them. The CDR3 region has the DNA TGTGCCAGCAGCTTGACGGTGAACACTGAAGCTTTCTTT. It encodes CASSLTVNTEAFF. The full variable domain, completed using reference TRBV5-4 and TRBJ1-1, is ETGVTQSPTHLIKTRGQQVTLRCSSQSGHNTVSWYQQALGQGPQFIFQYYREEENGRGNFPPRFSGLQFPNYSSELNVNALELDDSALYLCASSLTVNTEAFFGQGTRLTVV.

This clone occurred a few times. The rearrangement joins TRBV2 to TRBJ2-1, with 9 bases matching TRBD2. V was pared by 8 bases and J by 7 bases, with 15 bases of the junction left unmatched. CDR1 is SNHLY and CDR2 is FYNNEI in the germline V gene. The length of the CDR3 is 16 residues. The CDR3 coding sequence is TGTGCCAGCGCCACTTGGCGGGGGGGCCGGGAGAATGAGCAGTTCTTC. Translating it yields CASATWRGGRENEQFF.

The chain recombines TRBV27 with TRBJ2-1, with D tentatively TRBD1 (5 bases). Germline V lookup: CDR1 MNHEY, CDR2 SMNVEV (reference sequence). The CDR3 is 16 amino acids. Between the trimmed V and J ends, which lost 3 bases and 6 bases, there was a span of 18 bases. The CDR3 loop reads CASSFQVLSTGNEQFF. The CDR3 coding sequence is TGTGCCAGCAGTTTCCAGGTCCTGTCCACAGGCAATGAGCAGTTCTTC.

The table lists this clone with a count of one. The gene calls are TRBV3-1 (or the pseudogene TRBV3-2) and TRBJ2-7, with 11 bases matching TRBD1. Germline CDR1 LGHDT, CDR2 YNNKEL (reference sequence). This CDR3 spans 15 amino acids. The trim removed 1 base at V and 4 bases at J, leaving 3 bases unmatched. DNA of the CDR3: TGTGCCAGCAGCCAAGGGGACAGGGGGATATACGAGCAGTACTTC. Translating it yields CASSQGDRGIYEQYF.

The J gene is TRBJ2-2, the V gene TRBV4-3, with 15 bases fitting TRBD2. The CDR3 runs to 17 residues. V shed 1 base, J shed 7 bases, and the junction held 4 bases outside the gene matches. Germline values: CDR1 LGHNA, CDR2 YSLEER. The CDR3 DNA reads TGCGCCAGCAGCCAAGGGACTAGCGGGGGGGCGAGCGGGGAGCTGTTTTTT. This gives the protein CASSQGTSGGASGELFF.

V gene TRBV18 combines with J gene TRBJ1-5, with D uncertain. CDR1 is KGHSH and CDR2 is LQKENI in the germline V gene. V lost 6 bases to trimming and J lost 5 bases, with 14 bases between them. The CDR3 covers 14 residues. Here the CDR3 reads CASSESQEDQPQHF. DNA of the CDR3: TGTGCCAGCTCGGAATCTCAGGAGGATCAGCCCCAGCATTTT. Supplemented by reference TRBV18 and TRBJ1-5, the full variable domain reads NAGVMQNPRHLVRRRGQEARLRCSPMKGHSHVYWYRQLPEEGLKFMVYLQKENIIDESGMPKERFSAEFPKEGPSILRIQQVVRGDSAAYFCASSESQEDQPQHFGDGTRLSIL.

The chain carries TRBV9 and TRBJ2-2; tentatively, D is TRBD1 (5 bases). The CDR3 length is 14 residues. The V end was cut by 4 bases, the J end by 2 bases, with 9 bases between. Germline V gene sequence: CDR1 SGDLS, CDR2 YYNGEE. CDR3 sequence: CASSQGHNTGELFF. The DNA of the CDR3 is TGTGCCAGCAGCCAAGGACATAACACCGGGGAGCTGTTTTTT.

The chain links TRBV30 to TRBJ1-2; D gene ambiguous. The CDR3 consists of 10 residues. Germline CDR1 GTSNPN, CDR2 SVGIG (reference sequence). Between the trimmed V and J ends, which lost 5 bases and 7 bases, there was a span of 8 bases. CDR3: CAWRQAGYTF. The CDR3 region has the DNA TGTGCCTGGCGCCAAGCTGGCTACACCTTC.

This clone was recorded only once. This chain joins TRBV11-2 and TRBJ2-7; 10 nucleotides agree with TRBD2. CDR1 and CDR2 from the germline V gene are SGHAT and FQNNGV. The CDR3 covers 15 residues. The V and J ends lost 1 base and 0 bases, in that order; junction bases with no gene match: 0. The CDR3 nucleotides read TGTGCCAGCAGCTTAGGACTAGCGGGCTCCTACGAGCAGTACTTC. Residues: CASSLGLAGSYEQYF.

The CDR3 nucleotides are TGTGCCAGCAGCTTAGGTCAGGGGGTTGGCGGGGAGCTGTTTTTT. Translation: CASSLGQGVGGELFF. This chain connects TRBV11-2 to TRBJ2-2, with 7 nucleotides matching TRBD1. V lost 1 base to trimming and J lost 7 bases; unmatched junction nucleotides: 6. Germline loops: CDR1 SGHAT, CDR2 FQNNGV. The CDR3 sequence is 15 residues long.

The J gene is TRBJ2-3, the V gene TRBV7-2, with D possibly matching TRBD2 (6 bases). From germline, CDR1 is SGHTA and CDR2 FQGNSA. This CDR3 has 15 residues. Trimming took off 5 bases at V and 6 bases at J, with 18 bases between the two ends. The DNA of the CDR3 is TGTGCCAGCAGCCAAACCAGCGGGCGGATGGATACGCAGTATTTT. It is translated as CASSQTSGRMDTQYF.

V gene TRBV4-1 combines with J gene TRBJ2-7; D is possibly TRBD1 (6 bases). V was pared by 3 bases and J by 6 bases, with 18 bases between. The germline V gene encodes CDR1 MGHRA and CDR2 YSYEKL. The CDR3 sequence is 15 residues long. CDR3 sequence reads: CASSQSGTPLGEQYF. The CDR3 bases are TGCGCCAGCAGCCAGTCCGGGACACCCCTCGGCGAGCAGTACTTC.